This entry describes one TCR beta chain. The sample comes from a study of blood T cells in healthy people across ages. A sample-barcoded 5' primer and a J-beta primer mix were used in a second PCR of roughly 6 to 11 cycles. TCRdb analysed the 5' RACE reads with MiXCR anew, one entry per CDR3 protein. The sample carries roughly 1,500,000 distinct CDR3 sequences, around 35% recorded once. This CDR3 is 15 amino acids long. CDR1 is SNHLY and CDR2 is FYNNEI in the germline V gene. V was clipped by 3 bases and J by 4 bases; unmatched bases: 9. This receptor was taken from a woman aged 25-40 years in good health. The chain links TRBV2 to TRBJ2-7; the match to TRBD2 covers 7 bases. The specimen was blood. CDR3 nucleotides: TGTGCCAGCAGTGAGGATGGGACTAATCGGTACGAGCAGTACTTC. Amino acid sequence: CASSEDGTNRYEQYF.